This T cell receptor beta chain was obtained from a study of T cell responses to AZD1222 COVID-19 vaccine. Trimming stripped 6 bases from V and 7 bases from J, with 20 bases between. The germline V gene has CDR1 LGHDT and CDR2 YNNKEL (reference sequence). The CDR3 length is 15 residues. The assay was immunoSEQ multiplex PCR, and TCRdb's table has in-frame clones only and misses some. Of roughly 120,000 clones detected, 80% to 90% appear once; the ten largest clones hold almost 9.5%. The study, taken as a whole, reports: Only five or six people who got AZD1222 tested seropositive at baseline. Researchers report vaccine-associated CD4 TCRs spanning spike, with dominance at 160-218 and 743-854. Spike-specific TCR depth and breadth grew after two AZD1222 doses.

This clone was counted a single time. The antigen remains undetermined. The TCR originated in an adult in good health. The chain carries TRBV3-1 (or the pseudogene TRBV3-2) and TRBJ2-3; D is undetermined. Sequences were derived from peripheral blood, sampled on day 0 of AZD1222 vaccination. The CDR3 DNA follows: TGTGCCAGCAGTACAGACCCACACACGGAAAATACGCAGTATTTT. Protein sequence: CASSTDPHTENTQYF.